This T cell receptor beta chain was recorded in a study of human T cells and chemical hapten exposure. Looking at the study overall: Upper back patch tests used 0.01% DPC, scored after 6 days.

Via MiXCR, TCRdb re-called the RACE reads, giving one row per CDR3 protein. This sample has about 89,000 distinct CDR3 sequences, with 13% found just once. This clonotype was recorded a few times. CDR1 and CDR2 (germline): LNHDA, SQIVND (reference sequence). CDR3 length: 15 amino acids. Trimming removed 4 bases at V and 7 bases at J, with 20 bases between. Time point specified: patch test 3, about 24 weeks after DPC sensitization. Treatment here: therapeutic diphenylcyclopropenone sensitization with weekly scalp DPC. The source of this sequence is a woman in her fifties or sixties with alopecia areata. Some clones in this sample may be carry-over from other donors' samples. The sample here was whole blood, taken in connection with sensitization to the hapten diphenylcyclopropenone (DPC). The genes are TRBV19 and TRBJ2-7; the D gene is possibly TRBD1 (5 bases). The CDR3 nucleotides are TGTGCCAGTAGTACCGGGCCCTCAGGGATCGGGGAGCAGTACTTC. Translation: CASSTGPSGIGEQYF.